Shown below are 10 T cell receptor beta chains from a single sample sequenced in a study of T cell responses to AZD1222 COVID-19 vaccine. Sequenced by immunoSEQ multiplex PCR; TCRdb stores in-frame clones only, minus some. The data show about 130,000 clones, approximately 89% seen once. The sample here was peripheral blood, taken 28 days after the second AZD1222 dose. The receptors stem from an adult who received the AZD1222 COVID-19 vaccine.

The CDR3 protein is CASSGWDSFTGELFF. The CDR3 nucleotides are TGCGCCAGCAGCGGATGGGACAGCTTCACCGGGGAGCTGTTTTTT. This chain joins TRBV5-1 and TRBJ2-2, with 7 bases lining up with TRBD1. In germline, CDR1 is SGHRS, CDR2 YFSETQ. CDR3 length equals 15 residues. V lost 4 bases and J lost 4; bases outside the gene matches: 7.

The V and J genes are TRBV9 and TRBJ2-5; maybe TRBD1 (6 bases). This CDR3 spans 16 amino acids. V was trimmed by 4 bases and J by 5 bases, leaving 21 bases between them. CDR1 is SGDLS, CDR2 YYNGEE, per germline. CDR3 region: CASSRLGDTRGETQYF. Here the CDR3 DNA reads TGTGCCAGCAGCCGTCTGGGGGACACCCGAGGGGAGACCCAGTACTTC.

The J gene is TRBJ2-7, the V gene TRBV4-3; no clear D gene. Germline CDR1 is LGHNA and CDR2 is YSLEER. This CDR3 contains 13 residues. With 1 base removed from V and 5 bases from J, the gap between germline ends came to 9 bases. CDR3 sequence (DNA): TGCGCCAGCAGCCAAGGTGGGGATGACGAGCAGTACTTC. Its protein product is CASSQGGDDEQYF.

The chain has TRBV2 and TRBJ1-5; D not resolved. CDR3 length: 13 amino acids. Per germline, CDR1 SNHLY and CDR2 FYNNEI. Trimming took off 1 base at V and 7 bases at J, with 8 bases between the two ends. As DNA, the CDR3 is TGTGCCAGCAGTGAAGGCCCACCCCAGCCCCAGCATTTT. Protein sequence: CASSEGPPQPQHF.

The V gene is TRBV6-6, the J gene TRBJ1-5; D is undetermined. The germline gives CDR1 MNHNY, CDR2 SVGAGI (reference sequence). This CDR3 spans 13 amino acids. V lost 2 bases to trimming and J lost 7 bases, with 9 bases between them. The CDR3 sequence is CASSYDGNQPQHF. CDR3 nucleotides: TGTGCCAGCAGTTACGACGGGAACCAGCCCCAGCATTTT.

The genes are TRBV5-8 and TRBJ2-1, with a weak D call TRBD1 (6 bases). Germline V gene lookup returns CDR1 SGHTS and CDR2 YDEGEE. The ends were cut back, 7 bases at V and 3 bases at J, with 26 bases in the middle. The CDR3 contains 18 residues. In DNA, the CDR3 is TGTGCCAGCCGGAATCGGCCGGGACACGAGGCGAACTACAATGAGCAGTTCTTC. It specifies CASRNRPGHEANYNEQFF. Full variable domain (missing parts from reference TRBV5-8 and TRBJ2-1): EAGVTQSPTHLIKTRGQQATLRCSPISGHTSVYWYQQALGLGLQFLLWYDEGEERNRGNFPPRFSGRQFPNYSSELNVNALELEDSALYLCASRNRPGHEANYNEQFFGPGTRLTVL.

In its sample, this clone was seen once. J is TRBJ1-1 and V is TRBV6-5; D possibly corresponds to TRBD1 (6 bases). The length of the CDR3 is 15 residues. Germline V gene sequence: CDR1 MNHEY, CDR2 SVGAGI. The V and J ends lost 6 bases and 3 bases respectively, with 17 bases between them. CDR3 sequence: CASRPEPGGYTEAFF. In DNA form, the CDR3 reads TGTGCCAGCAGGCCGGAACCGGGGGGCTACACTGAAGCTTTCTTT.

This clone occurred once. The gene calls are TRBV12-3 or TRBV12-4 and TRBJ1-2; D is ambiguous. V was trimmed by 7 bases and J by 8 bases, leaving 17 bases between them. The CDR3 loop spans 13 amino acids. In DNA form, the CDR3 reads TGTGCCAGCACCGTCTCCCAAGTTTGGGGCTACACCTTC. This encodes CASTVSQVWGYTF.

This clone was detected only a few times. This chain connects TRBV7-2 to TRBJ1-1, with unresolved D. The CDR3 is made up of 13 amino acids. The V and J ends lost 5 bases and 2 bases respectively, with 9 bases between them. The germline CDR1 and CDR2 sequences are SGHTA and FQGNSA. DNA for the CDR3: TGTGCCAGCAGCACCGGGCAAAACACTGAAGCTTTCTTT. Protein product: CASSTGQNTEAFF.

This clone was seen a handful of times. The rearrangement joins TRBV4-2 to TRBJ1-1, with 7 bases matching TRBD1. This CDR3 is built from 14 residues. Unmatched junction bases numbered 0, after V lost 1 base and J lost 1 base. Germline V gene lookup returns CDR1 LGHNA and CDR2 YNFKEQ. The CDR3 reads CASSQGDRNTEAFF. The CDR3 nucleotides read TGTGCCAGCAGCCAAGGGGACAGGAACACTGAAGCTTTCTTT.